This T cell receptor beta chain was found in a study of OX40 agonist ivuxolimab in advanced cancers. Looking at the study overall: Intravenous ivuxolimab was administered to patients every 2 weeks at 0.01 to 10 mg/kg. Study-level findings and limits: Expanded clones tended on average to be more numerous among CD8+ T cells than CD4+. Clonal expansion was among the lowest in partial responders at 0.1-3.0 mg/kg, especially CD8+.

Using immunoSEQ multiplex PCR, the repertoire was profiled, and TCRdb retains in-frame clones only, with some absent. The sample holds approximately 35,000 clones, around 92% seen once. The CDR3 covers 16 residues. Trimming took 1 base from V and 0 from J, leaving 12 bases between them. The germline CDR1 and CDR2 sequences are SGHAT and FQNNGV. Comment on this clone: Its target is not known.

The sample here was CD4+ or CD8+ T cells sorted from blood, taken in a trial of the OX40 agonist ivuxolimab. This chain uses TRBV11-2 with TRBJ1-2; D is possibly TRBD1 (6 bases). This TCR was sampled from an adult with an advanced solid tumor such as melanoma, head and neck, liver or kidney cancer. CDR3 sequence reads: CASSLGITGPNYGYTF. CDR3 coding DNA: TGTGCCAGCAGCTTAGGCATCACAGGGCCTAACTATGGCTACACCTTC. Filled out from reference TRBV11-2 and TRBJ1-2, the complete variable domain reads EAGVAQSPRYKIIEKRQSVAFWCNPISGHATLYWYQQILGQGPKLLIQFQNNGVVDDSQLPKDRFSAERLKGVDSTLKIQPAKLEDSAVYLCASSLGITGPNYGYTFGSGTRLTVV.